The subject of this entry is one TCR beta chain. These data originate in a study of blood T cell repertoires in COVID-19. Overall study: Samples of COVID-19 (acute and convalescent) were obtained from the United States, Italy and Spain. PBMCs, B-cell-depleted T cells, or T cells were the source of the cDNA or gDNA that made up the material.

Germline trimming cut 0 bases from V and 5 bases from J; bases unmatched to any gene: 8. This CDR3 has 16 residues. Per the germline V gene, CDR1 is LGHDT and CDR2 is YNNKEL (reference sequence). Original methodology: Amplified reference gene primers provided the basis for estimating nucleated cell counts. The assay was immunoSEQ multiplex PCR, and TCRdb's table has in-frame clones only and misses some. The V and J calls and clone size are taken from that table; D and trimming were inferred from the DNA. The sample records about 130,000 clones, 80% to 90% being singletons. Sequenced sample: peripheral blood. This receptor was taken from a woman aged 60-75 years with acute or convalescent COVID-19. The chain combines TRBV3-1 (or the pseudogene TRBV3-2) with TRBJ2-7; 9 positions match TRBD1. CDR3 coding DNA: TGTGCCAGCAGCCAAGATCGGGACAGGGAAGAAAACGAGCAGTACGTC. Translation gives CASSQDRDREENEQYV.